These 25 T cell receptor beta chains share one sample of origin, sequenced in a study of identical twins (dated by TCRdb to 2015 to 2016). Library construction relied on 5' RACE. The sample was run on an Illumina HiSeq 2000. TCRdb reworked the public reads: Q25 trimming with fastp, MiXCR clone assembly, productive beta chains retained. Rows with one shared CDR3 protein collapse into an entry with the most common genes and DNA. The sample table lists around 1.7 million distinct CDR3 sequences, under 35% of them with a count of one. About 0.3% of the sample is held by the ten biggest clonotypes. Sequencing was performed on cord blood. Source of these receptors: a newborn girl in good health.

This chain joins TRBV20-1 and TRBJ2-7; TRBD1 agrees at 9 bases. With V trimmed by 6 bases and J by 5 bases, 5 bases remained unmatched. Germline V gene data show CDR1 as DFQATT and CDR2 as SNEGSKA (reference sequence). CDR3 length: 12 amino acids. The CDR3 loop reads CSAWDRVHEQYF. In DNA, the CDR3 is TGCAGTGCCTGGGACAGGGTCCACGAGCAGTACTTC.

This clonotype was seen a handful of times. The CDR3 reads CSAHRGDEQFF. For the CDR3, the DNA is TGCAGCGCCCATAGGGGGGATGAGCAGTTCTTC. The V gene is TRBV29-1, the J gene TRBJ2-1; D assignment may be TRBD1 or TRBD2 (6 bases each). V lost 7 bases, J lost 8 bases, and 12 bases lay in between. The CDR3 extends over 11 amino acids. CDR1 SQVTM and CDR2 ANQGSEA come from the germline V gene.

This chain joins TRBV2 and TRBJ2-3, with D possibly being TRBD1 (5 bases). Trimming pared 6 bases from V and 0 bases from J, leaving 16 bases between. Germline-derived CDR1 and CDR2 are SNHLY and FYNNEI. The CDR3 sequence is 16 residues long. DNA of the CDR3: TGTGCCAGCAGCTCCTTTGACAGATTTAGCACAGATACGCAGTATTTT. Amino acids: CASSSFDRFSTDTQYF.

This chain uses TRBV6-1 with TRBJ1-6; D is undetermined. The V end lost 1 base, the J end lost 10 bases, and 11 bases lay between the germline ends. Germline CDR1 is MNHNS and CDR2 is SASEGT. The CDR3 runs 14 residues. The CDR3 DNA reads TGTGCCAGCAGTGAAGGGCCCGTCCGGTCACCCCTCCACTTT. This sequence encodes CASSEGPVRSPLHF.

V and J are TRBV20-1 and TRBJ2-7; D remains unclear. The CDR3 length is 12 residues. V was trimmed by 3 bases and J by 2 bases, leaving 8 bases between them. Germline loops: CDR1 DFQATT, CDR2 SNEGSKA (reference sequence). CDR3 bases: TGCAGTGCTAGCGGGCCTACCTACGAGCAGTACTTC. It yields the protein CSASGPTYEQYF.

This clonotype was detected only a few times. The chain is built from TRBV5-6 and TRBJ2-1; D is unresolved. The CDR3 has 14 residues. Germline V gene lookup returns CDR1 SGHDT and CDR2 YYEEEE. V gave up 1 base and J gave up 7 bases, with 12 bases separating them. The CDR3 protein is CASSLSWETNEQFF. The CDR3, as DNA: TGTGCCAGCAGCTTGAGTTGGGAAACGAATGAGCAGTTCTTC.

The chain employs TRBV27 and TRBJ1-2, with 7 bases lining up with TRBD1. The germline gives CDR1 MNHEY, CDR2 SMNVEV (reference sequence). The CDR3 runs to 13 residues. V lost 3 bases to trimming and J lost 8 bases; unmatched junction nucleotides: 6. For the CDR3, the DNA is TGTGCCAGCAGTTTTGAGCCCAGGGGGGGCTACACCTTC. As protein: CASSFEPRGGYTF.

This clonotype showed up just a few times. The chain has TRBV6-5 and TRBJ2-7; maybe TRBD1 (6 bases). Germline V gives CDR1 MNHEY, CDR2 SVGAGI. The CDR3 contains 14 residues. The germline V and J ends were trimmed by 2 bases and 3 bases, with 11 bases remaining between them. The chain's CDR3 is CASSYEDRRYEQYF. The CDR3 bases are TGTGCCAGCAGTTACGAAGACAGGCGCTACGAGCAGTACTTC.

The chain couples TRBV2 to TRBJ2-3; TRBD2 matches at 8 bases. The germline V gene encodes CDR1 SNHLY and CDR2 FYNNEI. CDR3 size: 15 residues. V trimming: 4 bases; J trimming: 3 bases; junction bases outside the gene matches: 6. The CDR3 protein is CASSGPGLGTDTQYF. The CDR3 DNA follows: TGTGCCAGCAGTGGGCCGGGACTAGGAACAGATACGCAGTATTTT. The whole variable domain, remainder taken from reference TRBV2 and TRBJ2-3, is EPEVTQTPSHQVTQMGQEVILRCVPISNHLYFYWYRQILGQKVEFLVSFYNNEISEKSEIFDDQFSVERPDGSNFTLKIRSTKLEDSAMYFCASSGPGLGTDTQYFGPGTRLTVL.

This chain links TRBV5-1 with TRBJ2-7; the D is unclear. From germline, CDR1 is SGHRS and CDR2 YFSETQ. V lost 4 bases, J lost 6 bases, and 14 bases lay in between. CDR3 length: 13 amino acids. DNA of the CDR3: TGCGCCAGCAGCGCTCAGATCTCTAGCGAGCAGTACTTC. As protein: CASSAQISSEQYF.

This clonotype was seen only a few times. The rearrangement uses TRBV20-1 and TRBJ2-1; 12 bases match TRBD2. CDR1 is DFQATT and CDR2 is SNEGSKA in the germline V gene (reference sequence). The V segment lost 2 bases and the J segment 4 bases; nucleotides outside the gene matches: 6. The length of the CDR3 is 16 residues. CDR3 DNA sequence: TGCAGTGCTAGAACCCTAACTAGCGGGGGGTACAATGAGCAGTTCTTC. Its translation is CSARTLTSGGYNEQFF.

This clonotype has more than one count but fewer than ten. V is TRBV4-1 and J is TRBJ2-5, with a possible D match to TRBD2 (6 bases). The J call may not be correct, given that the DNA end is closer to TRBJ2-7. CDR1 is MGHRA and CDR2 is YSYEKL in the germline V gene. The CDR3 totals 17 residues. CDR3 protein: CASSQGGSGSNGDEQYF. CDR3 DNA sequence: TGCGCCAGCAGCCAAGGAGGTAGCGGTAGCAATGGAGACGAGCAGTACTTC.

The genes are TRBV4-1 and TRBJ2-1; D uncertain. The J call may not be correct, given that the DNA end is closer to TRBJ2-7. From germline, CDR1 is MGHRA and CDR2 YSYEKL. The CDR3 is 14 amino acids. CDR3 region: CASSQAGRRNEQYF. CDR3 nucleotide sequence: TGCGCCAGCAGCCAAGCCGGACGGCGCAATGAGCAGTACTTC.

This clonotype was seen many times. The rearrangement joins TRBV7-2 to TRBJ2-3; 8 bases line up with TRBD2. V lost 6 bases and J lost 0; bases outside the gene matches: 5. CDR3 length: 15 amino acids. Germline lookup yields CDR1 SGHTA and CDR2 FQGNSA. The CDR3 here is CASRFTSGSTDTQYF. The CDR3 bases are TGTGCCAGCAGGTTTACTAGCGGTAGCACAGATACGCAGTATTTT.

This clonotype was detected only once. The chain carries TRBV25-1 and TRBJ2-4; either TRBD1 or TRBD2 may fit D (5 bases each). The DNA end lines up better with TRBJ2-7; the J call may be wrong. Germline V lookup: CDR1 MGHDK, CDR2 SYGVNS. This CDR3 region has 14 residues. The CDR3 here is CASSESRGDYEQYF. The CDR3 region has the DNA TGTGCCAGCAGTGAATCCCGGGGCGATTACGAGCAGTACTTC.

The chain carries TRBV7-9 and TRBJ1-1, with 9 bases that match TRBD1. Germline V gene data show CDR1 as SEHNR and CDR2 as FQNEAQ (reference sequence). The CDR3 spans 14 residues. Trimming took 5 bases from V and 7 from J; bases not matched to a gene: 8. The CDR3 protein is CASSLRAGQGEAFF. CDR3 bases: TGTGCCAGCAGCCTACGGGCGGGACAGGGTGAAGCTTTCTTT.

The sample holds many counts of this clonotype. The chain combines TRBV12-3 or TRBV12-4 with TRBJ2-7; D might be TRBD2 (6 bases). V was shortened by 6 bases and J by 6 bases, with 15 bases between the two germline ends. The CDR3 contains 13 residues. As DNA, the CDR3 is TGTGCCAGCAGCCCCCATGGGACTTTCGAGCAGTACTTC. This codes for CASSPHGTFEQYF.

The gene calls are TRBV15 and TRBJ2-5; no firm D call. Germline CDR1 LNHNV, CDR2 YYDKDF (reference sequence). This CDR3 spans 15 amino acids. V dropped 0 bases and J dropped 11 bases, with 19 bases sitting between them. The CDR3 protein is CATSRDKGPYNEQYF. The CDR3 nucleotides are TGTGCCACCAGCAGAGATAAGGGTCCCTACAATGAGCAGTACTTC. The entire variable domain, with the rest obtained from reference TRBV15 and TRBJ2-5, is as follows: DAMVIQNPRYQVTQFGKPVTLSCSQTLNHNVMYWYQQKSSQAPKLLFHYYDKDFNNEADTPDNFQSRRPNTSFCFLDIRSPGLGDTAMYLCATSRDKGPYNEQYFGPGTRLLVL.

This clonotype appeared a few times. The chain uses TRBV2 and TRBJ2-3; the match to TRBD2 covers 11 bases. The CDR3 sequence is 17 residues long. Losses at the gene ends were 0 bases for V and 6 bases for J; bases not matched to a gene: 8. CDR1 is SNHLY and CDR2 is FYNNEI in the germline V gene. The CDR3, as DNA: TGTGCCAGCAGTGAAGCTGGGCTAGCGGGAGGCAGCGATACGCAGTATTTT. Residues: CASSEAGLAGGSDTQYF.

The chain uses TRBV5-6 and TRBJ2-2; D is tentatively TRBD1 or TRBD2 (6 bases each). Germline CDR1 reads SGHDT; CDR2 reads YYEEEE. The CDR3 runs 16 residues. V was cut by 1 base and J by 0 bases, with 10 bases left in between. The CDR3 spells CASSLFGGSNTGELFF. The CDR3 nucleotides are TGTGCCAGCAGCTTGTTCGGGGGCTCGAACACCGGGGAGCTGTTTTTT.

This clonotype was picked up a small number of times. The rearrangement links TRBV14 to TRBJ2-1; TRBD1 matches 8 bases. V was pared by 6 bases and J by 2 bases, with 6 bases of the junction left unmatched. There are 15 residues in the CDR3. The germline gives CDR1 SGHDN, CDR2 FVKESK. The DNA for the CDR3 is TGTGCCAGCAGTCGACAGGGGCAGGCCTACAATGAGCAGTTCTTC. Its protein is CASSRQGQAYNEQFF.

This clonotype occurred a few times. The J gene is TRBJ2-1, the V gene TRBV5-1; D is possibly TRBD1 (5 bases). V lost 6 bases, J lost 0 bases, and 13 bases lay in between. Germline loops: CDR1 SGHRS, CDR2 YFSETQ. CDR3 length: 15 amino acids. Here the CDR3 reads CASKKGQSSYNEQFF. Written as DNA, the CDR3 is TGCGCCAGCAAGAAGGGGCAGAGCTCCTACAATGAGCAGTTCTTC.

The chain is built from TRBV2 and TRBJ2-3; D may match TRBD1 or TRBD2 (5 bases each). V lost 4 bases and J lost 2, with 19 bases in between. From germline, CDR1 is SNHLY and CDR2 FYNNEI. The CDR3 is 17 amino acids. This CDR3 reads CASSAFGKGSTTDTQYF. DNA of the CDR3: TGTGCCAGCAGTGCCTTCGGGAAGGGGTCCACCACAGATACGCAGTATTTT.

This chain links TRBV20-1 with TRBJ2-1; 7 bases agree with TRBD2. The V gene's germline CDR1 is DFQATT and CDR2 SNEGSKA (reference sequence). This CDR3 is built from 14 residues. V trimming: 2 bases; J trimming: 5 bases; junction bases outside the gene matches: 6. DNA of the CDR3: TGCAGTGCTAGAAGTTGGGGGGGTCACAATGAGCAGTTCTTC. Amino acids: CSARSWGGHNEQFF.

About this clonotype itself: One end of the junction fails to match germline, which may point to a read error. CDR3 in DNA: TGCGCCAGCGGCCAAGATGGGTCCACTACCTACAATGAGCAGTTCTTC. It translates to CASGQDGSTTYNEQFF. The J gene is TRBJ2-1, the V gene TRBV4-1; no firm D call. The V gene's germline CDR1 is MGHRA and CDR2 YSYEKL. CDR3 length: 16 residues.